These 27 T cell receptor beta chains share one sample of origin, sequenced in a study of shared clonotypes between healthy human individuals. The protocol was immunoSEQ multiplex PCR, while the TCRdb copy is restricted to in-frame clones and leaves out a portion. The sample records 2.5 million or so clones, approximately 92% being singletons. The sequencing sample was made of naive CD4+ T cells sorted from blood. Subset given: CD45RA+ positively selected. These receptors were obtained from a man aged 18 to 29 in good health.

V gene TRBV4-1 combines with J gene TRBJ2-7; 10 positions match TRBD1. Trimming at V came to 3 bases and at J to 4 bases, leaving 6 bases not matched to a gene. This CDR3 contains 15 residues. The V gene's germline CDR1 is MGHRA and CDR2 YSYEKL. CDR3 in amino acids: CASSQRRTGGYEQYF. CDR3 nucleotide sequence: TGCGCCAGCAGCCAGAGGAGGACAGGGGGATACGAGCAGTACTTC.

The chain joins TRBV27 to TRBJ1-1; no definite D call. The CDR3 has 15 residues. V was pared by 0 bases and J by 1 base, with 9 bases between. CDR1 is MNHEY, CDR2 SMNVEV, per germline (reference sequence). CDR3 amino acids: CASSLSGVKNTEAFF. The CDR3 coding sequence is TGTGCCAGCAGTTTATCGGGAGTTAAGAACACTGAAGCTTTCTTT.

The CDR3 nucleotides are TGCGCCAGCAGCTTGGGGCCGGTTTCGAACACCGGGGAGCTGTTTTTT. Its translation: CASSLGPVSNTGELFF. V gene TRBV5-1 combines with J gene TRBJ2-2; D is undetermined. Per the germline V gene, CDR1 is SGHRS and CDR2 is YFSETQ. The CDR3 spans 16 residues. V was shortened by 0 bases and J by 0 bases, with 9 bases between the two germline ends. Variable domain in full (rest from reference TRBV5-1 and TRBJ2-2): KAGVTQTPRYLIKTRGQQVTLSCSPISGHRSVSWYQQTPGQGLQFLFEYFSETQRNKGNFPGRFSGRQFSNSRSEMNVSTLELGDSALYLCASSLGPVSNTGELFFGEGSRLTVL.

The CDR3 reads CASSFLESNGYTF. For the CDR3, the DNA is TGTGCCAGCAGTTTCCTTGAGTCAAATGGCTACACCTTC. The gene calls are TRBV28 and TRBJ1-2; no clear D. CDR1 MDHEN and CDR2 SYDVKM come from the germline V gene. This CDR3 region has 13 residues. Trimming took off 3 bases at V and 6 bases at J, with 11 bases between the two ends.

This chain connects TRBV30 to TRBJ1-6; D gene ambiguous. The V and J ends lost 1 base and 0 bases respectively, with 10 bases between them. The germline CDR1 and CDR2 sequences are GTSNPN and SVGIG (reference sequence). The CDR3 totals 16 residues. The DNA of the CDR3 is TGTGCCTGGAGTGGACGTCCGAGCTCCTATAATTCACCCCTCCACTTT. Translation gives CAWSGRPSSYNSPLHF.

The chain combines TRBV19 with TRBJ2-2; no firm D call. The V and J ends lost 4 bases and 1 base respectively, with 10 bases between them. Per germline, CDR1 LNHDA and CDR2 SQIVND (reference sequence). This CDR3 has 15 residues. The CDR3 nucleotides read TGTGCCAGTAGTAAGATGGGCAGGAACACCGGGGAGCTGTTTTTT. It is translated as CASSKMGRNTGELFF.

The chain couples TRBV5-4 to TRBJ2-5; perhaps TRBD2 as D (7 bases). V was cut by 4 bases and J by 5 bases, with 9 bases left in between. The CDR3 extends over 12 amino acids. CDR1 and CDR2 (germline): SGHNT, YYREEE (reference sequence). In DNA form, the CDR3 reads TGTGCCAGCAGCGGGGGGGCGGAGACCCAGTACTTC. It encodes CASSGGAETQYF. The entire variable domain, with the rest obtained from reference TRBV5-4 and TRBJ2-5, is as follows: ETGVTQSPTHLIKTRGQQVTLRCSSQSGHNTVSWYQQALGQGPQFIFQYYREEENGRGNFPPRFSGLQFPNYSSELNVNALELDDSALYLCASSGGAETQYFGPGTRLLVL.

The V and J genes are TRBV25-1 and TRBJ1-4; 8 nucleotides line up with TRBD1. With V trimmed by 4 bases and J by 5 bases, 9 bases remained unmatched. The germline V gene has CDR1 MGHDK and CDR2 SYGVNS. This CDR3 contains 16 residues. CDR3 bases: TGTGCCAGCAGTGGACTGGGGACAGGTCGCAATGAAAAACTGTTTTTT. This encodes CASSGLGTGRNEKLFF.

As for this clone: This sample includes further DNA sequences coding for the same CDR3. This rearrangement joins TRBV14 to TRBJ1-5; D perhaps matches TRBD1 (6 bases). V was shortened by 6 bases and J by 2 bases, with 8 bases between the two germline ends. CDR3 length equals 13 residues. Germline V gene data show CDR1 as SGHDN and CDR2 as FVKESK. In nucleotides, the CDR3 is TGTGCCAGCAGTCCAGGGGGCAATCAGCCCCAGCATTTT. Translation: CASSPGGNQPQHF.

J is TRBJ2-7 and V is TRBV6-5, with D possibly matching TRBD2 (5 bases). Germline CDR1 is MNHEY and CDR2 is SVGAGI. This CDR3 has 13 residues. V lost 6 bases and J lost 6, with 15 bases in between. The CDR3: CASRGGLPPEQYF. CDR3 in DNA: TGTGCCAGCAGAGGAGGCCTCCCTCCCGAGCAGTACTTC.

This sequence joins TRBV18 and TRBJ2-3; TRBD2 aligns across 8 bases. V gave up 3 bases and J gave up 3 bases; unmatched junction bases: 8. CDR1 and CDR2 (germline): KGHSH, LQKENI. This CDR3 is built from 16 residues. As DNA, the CDR3 is TGTGCCAGCTCACCTAACATTGCTAGCGGGACAGATACGCAGTATTTT. Its translation: CASSPNIASGTDTQYF.

The chain is built from TRBV7-9 and TRBJ2-7, with a tentative D call TRBD2 (7 bases). The CDR3 is made up of 16 amino acids. Per the germline V gene, CDR1 is SEHNR and CDR2 is FQNEAQ (reference sequence). V lost 5 bases to trimming and J lost 3 bases, with 20 bases between them. The CDR3 DNA sequence: TGTGCCAGCAGCCCAGGACTAGTAAGGGGGGTCTACGAGCAGTACTTC. This sequence encodes CASSPGLVRGVYEQYF. The entire variable domain, with the rest obtained from reference TRBV7-9 and TRBJ2-7, is as follows: DTGVSQNPRHKITKRGQNVTFRCDPISEHNRLYWYRQTLGQGPEFLTYFQNEAQLEKSRLLSDRFSAERPKGSFSTLEIQRTEQGDSAMYLCASSPGLVRGVYEQYFGPGTRLTVT.

The chain has TRBV6-1 and TRBJ2-5, with a tentative D call TRBD2 (6 bases). V was clipped by 7 bases and J by 2 bases, with 14 bases between them. Germline lookup yields CDR1 MNHNS and CDR2 SASEGT. The CDR3 is made up of 14 amino acids. CDR3 in amino acids: CASTLGGYQETQYF. CDR3 nucleotides: TGTGCCAGCACCTTGGGGGGATATCAAGAGACCCAGTACTTC.

CDR3 loop: CASSYQDPTGAFF. The CDR3 DNA is TGTGCCAGCAGTTACCAGGACCCCACGGGAGCTTTCTTT. The V gene is TRBV6-6, the J gene TRBJ1-1; D ambiguous. The V gene lost 2 bases and the J gene lost 10 bases, with 14 bases spanning the gap. This CDR3 is built from 13 residues. Per the germline V gene, CDR1 is MNHNY and CDR2 is SVGAGI (reference sequence).

V and J are TRBV9 and TRBJ1-1; the D is unclear. The CDR3 sequence is 13 residues long. V was pared by 3 bases and J by 1 base, with 7 bases between. Per the germline V gene, CDR1 is SGDLS and CDR2 is YYNGEE. CDR3 coding DNA: TGTGCCAGCAGCGCCGCAGGGAACACTGAAGCTTTCTTT. Encoded protein: CASSAAGNTEAFF. Full variable domain (outside the CDR3, taken from reference TRBV9 and TRBJ1-1): DSGVTQTPKHLITATGQRVTLRCSPRSGDLSVYWYQQSLDQGLQFLIQYYNGEERAKGNILERFSAQQFPDLHSELNLSSLELGDSALYFCASSAAGNTEAFFGQGTRLTVV.

The J gene is TRBJ2-5, the V gene TRBV28, with 12 bases that match TRBD2. The germline V gene has CDR1 MDHEN and CDR2 SYDVKM. CDR3 length: 16 residues. The J segment lost 4 bases and the V segment lost 1 base, leaving 4 bases of the junction unmatched. CDR3 residues: CASSLSSGGVRETQYF. The CDR3 nucleotides are TGTGCCAGCAGTTTATCTAGCGGGGGGGTAAGAGAGACCCAGTACTTC.

The chain couples TRBV18 to TRBJ1-1; a possible D gene is TRBD1 (5 bases). In germline, CDR1 is KGHSH, CDR2 LQKENI. The V and J ends lost 4 bases and 4 bases respectively, with 19 bases between them. This CDR3 has 16 amino acids. The CDR3 nucleotides are TGTGCCAGCTCACTATGGGACTCCAAACTGGGCACTGAAGCTTTCTTT. This encodes CASSLWDSKLGTEAFF. The entire variable domain, with the rest obtained from reference TRBV18 and TRBJ1-1, is as follows: NAGVMQNPRHLVRRRGQEARLRCSPMKGHSHVYWYRQLPEEGLKFMVYLQKENIIDESGMPKERFSAEFPKEGPSILRIQQVVRGDSAAYFCASSLWDSKLGTEAFFGQGTRLTVV.

V and J are TRBV28 and TRBJ2-3; D perhaps matches TRBD2 (7 bases). Trimming cost V 1 base and J 6 bases, with 20 bases left between them. The CDR3 is 17 amino acids. Germline values: CDR1 MDHEN, CDR2 SYDVKM. The CDR3 DNA reads as TGTGCCAGCAGTTTATTAGGGGGGGCCCCCCTGGGGGATACGCAGTATTTT. It yields the protein CASSLLGGAPLGDTQYF.

In its sample, this clone was seen a few times. The chain joins TRBV2 to TRBJ1-1, with 7 bases matching TRBD1. Germline CDR1 SNHLY, CDR2 FYNNEI. CDR3 length: 15 residues. Losses at the gene ends were 5 bases for V and 0 bases for J; bases not matched to a gene: 6. The CDR3 sequence: CASSLQGQLNTEAFF. CDR3 bases: TGTGCCAGCAGTCTACAGGGACAGTTGAACACTGAAGCTTTCTTT.

This sequence joins TRBV7-9 and TRBJ2-7; a possible D gene is TRBD1 (5 bases). The germline V gene has CDR1 SEHNR and CDR2 FQNEAQ (reference sequence). V shed 5 bases and J shed 4 bases, with 18 bases lying between them. The CDR3 is made up of 15 amino acids. CDR3: CASSGHRGVGYEQYF. The CDR3 nucleotides read TGTGCCAGCAGCGGCCATAGGGGTGTAGGTTACGAGCAGTACTTC.

CDR3 region: CASSLVASGSTSYNEQFF. The CDR3 DNA reads as TGTGCCAGCAGCTTAGTTGCTAGCGGGAGCACCTCCTACAATGAGCAGTTCTTC. This rearrangement joins TRBV7-2 to TRBJ2-1; 10 bases align to TRBD2. The CDR3 has 18 amino acids. The ends lost 1 base at V and 0 bases at J; junction bases unmatched: 6. Germline values: CDR1 SGHTA, CDR2 FQGNSA. Full variable domain (rest looked up from reference TRBV7-2 and TRBJ2-1): GAGVSQSPSNKVTEKGKDVELRCDPISGHTALYWYRQSLGQGLEFLIYFQGNSAPDKSGLPSDRFSAERTGGSVSTLTIQRTQQEDSAVYLCASSLVASGSTSYNEQFFGPGTRLTVL.

The V and J genes are TRBV11-2 and TRBJ1-1; D is unresolved. Trimming took off 2 bases at V and 2 bases at J, with 15 bases between the two ends. CDR1 and CDR2 from the germline V gene are SGHAT and FQNNGV. The CDR3 runs to 16 residues. The CDR3: CASSLRAPEYNTEAFF. CDR3 in DNA: TGTGCCAGCAGCTTAAGGGCCCCAGAGTATAACACTGAAGCTTTCTTT.

CDR3 in DNA: TGCGCCAGCAGTGAGTCGAACCCCCGACCGGGGGGGGAAAAACTGTTTTTT. It specifies CASSESNPRPGGEKLFF. The chain uses TRBV10-1 and TRBJ1-4; D is perhaps TRBD1 (5 bases). Germline V gene data show CDR1 as WNHNN and CDR2 as SYGVQD (reference sequence). The V gene lost 0 bases and the J gene lost 8 bases, with 19 bases spanning the gap. This CDR3 contains 17 residues.

The V and J genes are TRBV9 and TRBJ2-2; 7 nucleotides agree with TRBD2. Trimming took 3 bases from V and 0 from J; bases not matched to a gene: 8. The CDR3 is 17 residues long. Germline loops: CDR1 SGDLS, CDR2 YYNGEE. CDR3 coding DNA: TGTGCCAGCAGCGCTGACGGCGGGGGAGCGAACACCGGGGAGCTGTTTTTT. It specifies CASSADGGGANTGELFF. Looking up the rest from reference TRBV9 and TRBJ2-2 gives the full variable domain: DSGVTQTPKHLITATGQRVTLRCSPRSGDLSVYWYQQSLDQGLQFLIQYYNGEERAKGNILERFSAQQFPDLHSELNLSSLELGDSALYFCASSADGGGANTGELFFGEGSRLTVL.

This sequence joins TRBV19 and TRBJ2-7; 10 bases fit TRBD2. Germline CDR1 and CDR2: LNHDA and SQIVND (reference sequence). CDR3 length: 15 amino acids. V lost 4 bases and J lost 1; bases outside the gene matches: 4. As DNA, the CDR3 is TGTGCCAGTAGTAAAGAGCGGGAGGGGTCCTACGAGCAGTACTTC. Protein product: CASSKEREGSYEQYF.

This chain uses TRBV6-5 with TRBJ2-2, with 13 positions matching TRBD2. CDR3 length: 15 residues. V shed 5 bases and J 6 bases; nucleotides not matched to a gene: 3. The germline V gene has CDR1 MNHEY and CDR2 SVGAGI. CDR3 coding DNA: TGTGCCAGCAGTCAAGGACTAGCGGGAGCCGGGGAGCTGTTTTTT. It translates to CASSQGLAGAGELFF.

This clone showed up just once. The chain uses TRBV19 and TRBJ2-2; tentative D call: TRBD2 (5 bases). CDR3 length: 15 amino acids. The germline V gene has CDR1 LNHDA and CDR2 SQIVND (reference sequence). Trimming took off 5 bases at V and 3 bases at J, with 13 bases between the two ends. The CDR3, as DNA: TGTGCCAGTAGTCCCCAAGGACTTTACACCGGGGAGCTGTTTTTT. Its protein product is CASSPQGLYTGELFF.